A selection of T cell receptor beta chains follows, all from one sample in a study of early T cells in non-severe SARS-CoV-2 infection. In TCRdb, the 5' RACE reads were re-called with MiXCR into one record per CDR3 protein. In the table there are tens of thousands of distinct CDR3 sequences, roughly a tenth of which are singletons. The sample consisted of whole blood. Every receptor here comes from an adult who was a healthcare worker with PCR-confirmed SARS-CoV-2 infection or an uninfected control (not recorded which). Each CDR3 is given with its conserved first and last residue. The order of the fields is D gene, J gene, V gene, clone size, CDR3 protein, CDR3 DNA. A D gene is named only where the DNA matches it firmly. Only part of the rows carry a size: once, few, many, or a class if the clone is expanded.

.	TRBJ1-2	TRBV7-2	many	CASSPDHNPGYGYTF	TGTGCCAGCAGCCCGGACCATAACCCCGGCTATGGCTACACCTTC
.	TRBJ1-5	TRBV7-8	.	CASSPTRVSQPQHF	TGTGCCAGCAGCCCCACCAGGGTGAGTCAGCCCCAGCATTTT
.	TRBJ2-6	TRBV7-9	.	CASSLGDFGANVLTF	TGTGCCAGCAGCTTAGGGGATTTTGGGGCCAACGTCCTGACTTTC
.	TRBJ1-5	TRBV5-1	many	CASSPLGEDQPQHF	TGCGCCAGCAGCCCATTGGGGGAGGATCAGCCCCAGCATTTT
.	TRBJ1-5	TRBV5-1	many	CASSLDSNQPQHF	TGCGCCAGCAGCTTGGACAGCAATCAGCCCCAGCATTTT
.	TRBJ2-2	TRBV3-1	.	CASSQVVGAGELFF	TGTGCCAGCAGCCAAGTAGTAGGAGCCGGGGAGCTGTTTTTT
TRBD1	TRBJ1-5	TRBV20-1	few	CSARGGDQPQHF	TGCAGTGCCAGGGGGGGGGATCAGCCCCAGCATTTT
.	TRBJ2-5	TRBV6-5	few	CASSLAGGEGLEETQYF	TGTGCCAGCAGTTTAGCCGGAGGTGAGGGGTTGGAAGAGACCCAGTACTTC
.	TRBJ1-2	TRBV20-1	few	CSGHLWGYTF	TGCAGTGGACATCTCTGGGGCTACACCTTC
TRBD2	TRBJ2-2	TRBV7-2	many	CASRGEGRTGELFF	TGTGCCAGCAGAGGGGAGGGAAGAACCGGGGAGCTGTTTTTT
.	TRBJ2-2	TRBV6-1	many	CASQGSGELFF	TGTGCCAGCCAGGGCTCCGGGGAGCTGTTTTTT
.	TRBJ2-7	TRBV5-1	many	CASSLGPPGSSYEQYF	TGCGCCAGCAGCTTGGGACCTCCCGGAAGCTCCTACGAGCAGTACTTC
.	TRBJ2-7	TRBV2	.	CASRTYEQYF	TGTGCCAGCAGGACATACGAGCAGTACTTC
TRBD1	TRBJ2-7	TRBV7-2	many	CASRLDRGTYEQYF	TGTGCCAGCAGATTGGACAGGGGAACCTACGAGCAGTACTTC